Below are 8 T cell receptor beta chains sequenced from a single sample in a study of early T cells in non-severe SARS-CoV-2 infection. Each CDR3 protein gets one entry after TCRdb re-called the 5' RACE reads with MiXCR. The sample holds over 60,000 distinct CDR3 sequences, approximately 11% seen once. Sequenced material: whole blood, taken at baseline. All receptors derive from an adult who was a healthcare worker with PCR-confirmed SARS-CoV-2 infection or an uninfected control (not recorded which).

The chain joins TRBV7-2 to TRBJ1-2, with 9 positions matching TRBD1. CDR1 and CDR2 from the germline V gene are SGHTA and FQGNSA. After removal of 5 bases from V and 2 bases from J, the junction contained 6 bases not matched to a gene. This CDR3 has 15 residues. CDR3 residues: CASSLEGTGNYGYTF. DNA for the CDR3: TGTGCCAGCAGCCTAGAAGGGACAGGGAACTATGGCTACACCTTC.

The DNA of the CDR3 is TGTGCCAGCAAAGGTCACCGTCAGGATGAAAAACTGTTTTTT. Its translation is CASKGHRQDEKLFF. The rearrangement links TRBV12-3 or TRBV12-4 to TRBJ1-4, with D unresolved. V lost 7 bases, J lost 6 bases, and 15 bases lay in between. The CDR3 extends over 14 amino acids.

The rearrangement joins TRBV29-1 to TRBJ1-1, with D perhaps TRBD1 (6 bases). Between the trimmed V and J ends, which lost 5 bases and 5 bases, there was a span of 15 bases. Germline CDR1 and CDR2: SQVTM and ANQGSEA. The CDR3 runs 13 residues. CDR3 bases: TGCAGCGTTATACAGGGTGCGAAAACTGAAGCTTTCTTT. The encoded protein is CSVIQGAKTEAFF.

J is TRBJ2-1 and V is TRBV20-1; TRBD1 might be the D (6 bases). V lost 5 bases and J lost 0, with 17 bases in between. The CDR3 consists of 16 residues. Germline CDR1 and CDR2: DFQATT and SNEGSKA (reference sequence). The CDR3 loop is CSAAPRGSGSYNEQFF. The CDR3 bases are TGCAGTGCTGCCCCCAGGGGCTCGGGCTCCTACAATGAGCAGTTCTTC.

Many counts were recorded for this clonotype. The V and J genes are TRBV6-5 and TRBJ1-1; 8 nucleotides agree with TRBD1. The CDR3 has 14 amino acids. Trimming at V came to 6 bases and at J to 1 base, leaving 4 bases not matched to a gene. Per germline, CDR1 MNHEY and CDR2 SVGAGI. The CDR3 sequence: CASRSRGQNTEAFF. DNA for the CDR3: TGTGCCAGCAGAAGCAGGGGGCAGAACACTGAAGCTTTCTTT.

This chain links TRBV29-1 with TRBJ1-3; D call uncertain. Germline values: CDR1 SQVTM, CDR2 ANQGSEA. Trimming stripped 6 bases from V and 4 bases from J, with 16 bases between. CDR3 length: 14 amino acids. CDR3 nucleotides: TGCAGCGTGACGGACCCGCCGGGGGGAAACACCATATATTTT. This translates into CSVTDPPGGNTIYF.

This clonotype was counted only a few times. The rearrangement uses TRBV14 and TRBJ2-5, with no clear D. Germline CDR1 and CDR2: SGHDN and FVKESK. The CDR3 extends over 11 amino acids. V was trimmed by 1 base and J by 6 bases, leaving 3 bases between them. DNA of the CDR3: TGTGCCAGCAGCCAAGGCCAGACCCAGTACTTC. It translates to CASSQGQTQYF.

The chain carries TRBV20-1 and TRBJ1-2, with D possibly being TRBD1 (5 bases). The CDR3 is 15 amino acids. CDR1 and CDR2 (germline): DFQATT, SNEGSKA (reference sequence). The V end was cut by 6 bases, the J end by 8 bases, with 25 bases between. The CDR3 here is CSAYQPRTGRDGYTF. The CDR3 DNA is TGCAGTGCCTACCAACCCCGGACCGGCCGGGACGGCTACACCTTC.